This record looks at one T cell receptor (beta chain) sequence and its context. The sample belongs to a study of blood T cell repertoires in COVID-19. Study overall: Collection of acute and convalescent COVID-19 samples took place in the United States, Italy and Spain. From T cells, B-cell-depleted T cells, or PBMCs came the material, which was cDNA or gDNA.

CDR1 SGHVS and CDR2 FNYEAQ come from the germline V gene. J was trimmed by 7 bases and V by 0 bases; bases with no gene match: 9. The CDR3 is made up of 17 amino acids. In the study's own analysis: It was from reference gene primer amplification that nucleated cell counts were estimated. Sequencing was performed with immunoSEQ multiplex PCR; in TCRdb, only in-frame clones are kept and a portion is missing. From that table come the V and J calls and clone size; the DNA was used to work out D and trimming. The sample shows 450,000 to 500,000 clones, 75% to 90% of them seen only once. The chain has TRBV7-6 and TRBJ2-7, with 13 bases fitting TRBD2. The sequenced material came from peripheral blood. The clonotype originates from a human donor in a cohort sampled during active COVID-19. The CDR3 sequence: CASSLAPTSGRAREQYF. The CDR3 DNA reads TGTGCCAGCAGCTTAGCCCCCACTAGCGGGAGGGCGAGAGAGCAGTACTTC.